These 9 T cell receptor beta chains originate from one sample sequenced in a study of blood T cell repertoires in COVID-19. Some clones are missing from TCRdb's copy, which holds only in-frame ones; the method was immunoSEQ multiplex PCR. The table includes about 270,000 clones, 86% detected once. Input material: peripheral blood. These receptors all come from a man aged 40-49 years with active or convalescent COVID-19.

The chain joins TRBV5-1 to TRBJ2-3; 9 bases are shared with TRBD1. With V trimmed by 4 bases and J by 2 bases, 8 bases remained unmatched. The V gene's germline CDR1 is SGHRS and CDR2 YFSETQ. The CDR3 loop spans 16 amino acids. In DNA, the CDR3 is TGCGCCAGCAGCCCCCCGGGACAGGGCCTCACAGATACGCAGTATTTT. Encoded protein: CASSPPGQGLTDTQYF. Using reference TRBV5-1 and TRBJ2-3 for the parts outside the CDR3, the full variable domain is KAGVTQTPRYLIKTRGQQVTLSCSPISGHRSVSWYQQTPGQGLQFLFEYFSETQRNKGNFPGRFSGRQFSNSRSEMNVSTLELGDSALYLCASSPPGQGLTDTQYFGPGTRLTVL.

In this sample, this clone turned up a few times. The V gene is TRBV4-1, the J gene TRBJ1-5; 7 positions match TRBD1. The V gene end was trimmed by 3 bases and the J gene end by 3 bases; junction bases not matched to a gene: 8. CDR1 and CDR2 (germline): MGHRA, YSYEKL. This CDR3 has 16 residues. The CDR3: CASSQYAGTVNQPQHF. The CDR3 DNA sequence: TGCGCCAGCAGCCAGTACGCCGGGACAGTCAATCAGCCCCAGCATTTT.

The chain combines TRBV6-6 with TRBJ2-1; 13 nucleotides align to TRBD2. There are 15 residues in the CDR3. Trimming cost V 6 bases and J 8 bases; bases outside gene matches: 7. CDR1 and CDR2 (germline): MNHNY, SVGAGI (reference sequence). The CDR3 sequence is CASRRTSGSPDEQFF. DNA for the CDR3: TGTGCCAGCAGAAGGACTAGCGGGAGTCCGGATGAGCAGTTCTTC.

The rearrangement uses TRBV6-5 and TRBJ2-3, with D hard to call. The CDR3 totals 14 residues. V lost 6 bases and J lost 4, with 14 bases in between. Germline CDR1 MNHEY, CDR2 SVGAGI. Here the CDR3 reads CASSSPSRADTQYF. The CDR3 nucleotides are TGTGCCAGCAGCTCTCCATCTAGAGCAGATACGCAGTATTTT.

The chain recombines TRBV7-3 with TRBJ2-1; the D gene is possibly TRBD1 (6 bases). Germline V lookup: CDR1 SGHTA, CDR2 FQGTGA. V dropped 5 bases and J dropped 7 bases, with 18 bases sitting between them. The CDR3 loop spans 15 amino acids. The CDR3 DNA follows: TGTGCCAGCAGCCCAGGGCCGAACGACAGGAATGAGCAGTTCTTC. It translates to CASSPGPNDRNEQFF.

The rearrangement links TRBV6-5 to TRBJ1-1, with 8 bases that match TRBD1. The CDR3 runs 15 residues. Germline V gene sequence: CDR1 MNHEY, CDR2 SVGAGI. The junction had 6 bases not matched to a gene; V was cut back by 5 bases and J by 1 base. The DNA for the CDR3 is TGTGCCAGCAGTAAGACAGGGGAGTGGAACACTGAAGCTTTCTTT. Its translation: CASSKTGEWNTEAFF.

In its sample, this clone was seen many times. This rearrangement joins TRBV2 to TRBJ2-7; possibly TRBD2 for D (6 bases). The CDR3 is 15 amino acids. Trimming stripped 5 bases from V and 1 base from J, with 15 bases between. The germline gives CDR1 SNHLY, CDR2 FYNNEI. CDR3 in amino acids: CASSFERVHSYEQYF. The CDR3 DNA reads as TGTGCCAGCAGTTTCGAGCGGGTGCATTCCTACGAGCAGTACTTC.

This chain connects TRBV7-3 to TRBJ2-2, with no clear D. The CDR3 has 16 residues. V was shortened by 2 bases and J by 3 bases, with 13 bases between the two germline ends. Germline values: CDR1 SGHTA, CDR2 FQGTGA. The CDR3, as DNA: TGTGCCAGCAGCTTACGGTCTGGCGGTGACACCGGGGAGCTGTTTTTT. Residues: CASSLRSGGDTGELFF.

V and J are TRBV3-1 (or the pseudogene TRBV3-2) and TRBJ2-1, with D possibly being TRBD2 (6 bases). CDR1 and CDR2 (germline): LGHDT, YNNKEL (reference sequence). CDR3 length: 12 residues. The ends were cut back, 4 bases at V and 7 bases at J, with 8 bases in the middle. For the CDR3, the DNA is TGTGCCAGCAGCCCGGAGGGGAATGAGCAGTTCTTC. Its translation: CASSPEGNEQFF.